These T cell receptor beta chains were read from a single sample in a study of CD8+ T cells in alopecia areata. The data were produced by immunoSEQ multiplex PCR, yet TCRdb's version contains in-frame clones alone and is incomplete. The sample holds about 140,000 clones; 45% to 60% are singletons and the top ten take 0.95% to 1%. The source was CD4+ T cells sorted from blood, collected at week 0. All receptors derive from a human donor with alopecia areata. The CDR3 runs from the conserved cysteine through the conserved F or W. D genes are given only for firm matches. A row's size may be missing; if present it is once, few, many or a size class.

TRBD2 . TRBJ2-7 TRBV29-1 CSVEASGVYEQYF TGCAGCGTTGAGGCTAGCGGGGTCTACGAGCAGTACTTC
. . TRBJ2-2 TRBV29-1 CSVEKQVVDTGELFF TGCAGCGTTGAAAAACAGGTGGTGGACACCGGGGAGCTGTTTTTT
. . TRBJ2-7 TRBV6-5 CASSYALGREFYEQYF TGTGCCAGCAGTTACGCGTTGGGCCGTGAATTCTACGAGCAGTACTTC
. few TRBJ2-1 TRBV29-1 CSAGTGVNEQFF TGCAGCGCGGGGACGGGAGTGAATGAGCAGTTCTTC
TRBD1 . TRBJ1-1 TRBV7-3 CASSLKRGQDTEAFF TGTGCCAGCAGCTTAAAAAGGGGGCAGGACACTGAAGCTTTCTTT
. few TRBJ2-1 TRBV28 CASQSGGGRYNEQFF TGTGCCAGCCAGTCAGGGGGAGGGCGATACAATGAGCAGTTCTTC
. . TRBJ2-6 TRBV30 CAWSVRGLVGANVLTF TGTGCCTGGAGTGTCCGCGGACTGGTTGGGGCCAACGTCCTGACTTTC
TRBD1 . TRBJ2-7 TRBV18 CASSHGQGNSYEQYF TGTGCCAGCTCACATGGACAGGGGAACTCCTACGAGCAGTACTTC
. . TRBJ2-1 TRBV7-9 CASSLEIEKFF TGTGCCAGCAGCTTAGAGATTGAGAAGTTCTTC
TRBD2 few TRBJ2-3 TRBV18 CASSPLAGVSDTQYF TGTGCCAGCTCACCCCTAGCGGGAGTTTCAGATACGCAGTATTTT
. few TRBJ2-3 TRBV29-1 CSVDPGGTDTQYF TGCAGCGTTGACCCTGGGGGCACAGATACGCAGTATTTT
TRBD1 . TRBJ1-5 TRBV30 CAWSAGQGQSQHF TGTGCCTGGAGTGCCGGACAGGGTCAATCCCAGCATTTT
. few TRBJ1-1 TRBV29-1 CSVEVFGGSNTEAFF TGCAGCGTTGAAGTGTTCGGGGGATCGAACACTGAAGCTTTCTTT
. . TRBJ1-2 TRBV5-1 CASSPSGGDYGYTF TGCGCCAGCAGCCCGTCCGGGGGGGACTATGGCTACACCTTC
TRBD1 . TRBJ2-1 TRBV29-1 CSAGQGGNEQFF TGCAGCGCAGGACAGGGGGGAAATGAGCAGTTCTTC
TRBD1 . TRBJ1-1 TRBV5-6 CASSFRQGISGVAFF TGTGCCAGCAGCTTTCGACAGGGTATCTCCGGGGTAGCTTTCTTT
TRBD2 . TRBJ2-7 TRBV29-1 CSVLTSGRSGQYF TGCAGCGTTCTGACTAGCGGGAGGTCCGGGCAGTACTTC
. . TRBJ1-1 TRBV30 CAWRRNMNTEAFF TGTGCCTGGAGACGTAACATGAACACTGAAGCTTTCTTT
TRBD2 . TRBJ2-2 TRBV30 CAWSLTSGRGTGELFF TGTGCCTGGAGTTTAACTAGCGGGAGGGGAACCGGGGAGCTGTTTTTT
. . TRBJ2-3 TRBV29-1 CSVQSGGADTQYF TGCAGCGTTCAGAGTGGGGGCGCAGATACGCAGTATTTT
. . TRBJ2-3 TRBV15 CATSRVYSDTQYF TGTGCCACCAGCAGAGTATACTCAGATACGCAGTATTTT
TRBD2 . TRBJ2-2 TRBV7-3 CASSSDELAGLPGELFF TGTGCCAGCAGCTCAGATGAACTAGCGGGATTGCCCGGGGAGCTGTTTTTT
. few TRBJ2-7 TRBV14 CASSQEGAAFYEQYF TGTGCCAGCAGCCAAGAAGGGGCAGCCTTCTACGAGCAGTACTTC
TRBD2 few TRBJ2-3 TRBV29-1 CCGRASSTDTQYF TGCTGTGGGAGGGCATCTAGCACAGATACGCAGTATTTT
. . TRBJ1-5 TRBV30 CAWSPGRRGEQPQHF TGTGCCTGGAGTCCAGGCCGGCGGGGTGAGCAGCCCCAGCATTTT
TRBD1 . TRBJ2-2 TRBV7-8 CASSLRGQGRTGELFF TGTGCCAGCAGCTTAAGGGGACAGGGGCGCACCGGGGAGCTGTTTTTT
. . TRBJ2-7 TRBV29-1 CSVGRGEQYF TGCAGCGTTGGCAGGGGCGAGCAGTACTTC
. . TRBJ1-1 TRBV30 CAWSRQSYTEAFF TGTGCCTGGAGTCGACAGAGCTACACTGAAGCTTTCTTT
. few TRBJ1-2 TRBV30 CAWSVRGGYTF TGTGCCTGGAGTGTTCGAGGCGGCTACACCTTC
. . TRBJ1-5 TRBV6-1 CASRRTVSNQPQHF TGTGCCAGCCGTCGGACTGTTAGCAATCAGCCCCAGCATTTT
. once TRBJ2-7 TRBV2 CASSKGRGYEQYF TGTGCCAGCAGTAAAGGGCGGGGCTACGAGCAGTACTTC
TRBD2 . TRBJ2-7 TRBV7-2 CASSLFTSGPYEQYF TGTGCCAGCAGCTTGTTTACTAGCGGTCCCTACGAGCAGTACTTC
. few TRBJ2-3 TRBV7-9 CASSFIGAADTQYF TGTGCCAGCAGCTTCATCGGAGCCGCAGATACGCAGTATTTT
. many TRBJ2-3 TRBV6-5 CASSTGPVGTDTQYF TGTGCCAGCAGCACCGGACCGGTGGGGACAGATACGCAGTATTTT
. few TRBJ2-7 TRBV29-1 CSARDPKWEQYF TGCAGCGCCCGGGACCCGAAATGGGAGCAGTACTTC
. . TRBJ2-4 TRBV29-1 CSVVVGSPYEGQYF TGCAGCGTTGTGGTGGGCAGCCCTTATGAGGGTCAGTACTTC
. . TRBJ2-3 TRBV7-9 CASSLPGGGTDTQYF TGTGCCAGCAGCTTGCCCGGAGGAGGCACAGATACGCAGTATTTT
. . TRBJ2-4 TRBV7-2 CASSLLGRPQYF TGTGCCAGCAGCTTATTAGGCAGACCTCAGTACTTC
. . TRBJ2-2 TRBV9 CASSVATNTGELFF TGTGCCAGCAGCGTAGCTACGAACACCGGGGAGCTGTTTTTT
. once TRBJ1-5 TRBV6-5 CASSPDRYLQPQHF TGTGCCAGCAGTCCCGATCGGTATCTGCAGCCCCAGCATTTT
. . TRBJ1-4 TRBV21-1 CASSEGRGRGEKLFF TGTGCCAGCAGCGAAGGCCGGGGCCGAGGAGAAAAACTGTTTTTT
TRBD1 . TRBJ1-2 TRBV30 CAWRAEGAHGYTF TGTGCCTGGCGGGCGGAGGGGGCCCATGGCTACACCTTC
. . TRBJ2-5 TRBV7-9 CASSLPGLRRETQYF TGTGCCAGCAGCCTACCGGGACTCCGGCGGGAGACCCAGTACTTC
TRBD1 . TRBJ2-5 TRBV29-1 CSAHTNTGEETQYF TGCAGCGCCCACACCAATACAGGGGAAGAGACCCAGTACTTC
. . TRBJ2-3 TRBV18 CASSPPLGTWDPSTDTQYF TGTGCCAGCTCACCACCCTTGGGTACCTGGGACCCTAGCACAGATACGCAGTATTTT
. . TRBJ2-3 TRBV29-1 CSVERMQDYDTQYF TGCAGCGTTGAAAGAATGCAGGACTATGATACGCAGTATTTT